These 25 T cell receptor beta chains share one sample of origin, sequenced in a study of blood T cell repertoires in COVID-19. The table came from immunoSEQ multiplex PCR; TCRdb's copy has only in-frame clones and leaves some out. This sample carries about 220,000 clones, around 84% of them seen once, and the ten largest clones take just under 20%. The sequencing sample was made of peripheral blood. The receptor set was obtained from a young man with active or convalescent COVID-19.

There are a few counts of this clone. This sequence joins TRBV24-1 and TRBJ2-5; 9 nucleotides line up with TRBD2. V lost 5 bases to trimming and J lost 5 bases; unmatched junction nucleotides: 14. CDR1 is KGHDR and CDR2 is SFDVKD in the germline V gene. The CDR3 extends over 17 amino acids. CDR3: CATSGGLAGHTQETQYF. CDR3 nucleotide sequence: TGTGCCACCAGTGGGGGTCTAGCGGGGCACACCCAGGAGACCCAGTACTTC.

The rearrangement joins TRBV19 to TRBJ1-1; D possibly corresponds to TRBD1 (5 bases). Germline loops: CDR1 LNHDA, CDR2 SQIVND (reference sequence). V lost 6 bases and J 7 bases, leaving 9 bases between the germline ends. This CDR3 spans 11 amino acids. CDR3 sequence reads: CASRQGGEAFF. The CDR3 coding sequence is TGTGCCAGTAGGCAGGGAGGTGAAGCTTTCTTT.

The V and J genes are TRBV28 and TRBJ2-1, with TRBD1 identical over 12 bases. Germline V lookup: CDR1 MDHEN, CDR2 SYDVKM. This CDR3 has 14 amino acids. With V trimmed by 5 bases and J by 9 bases, 5 bases remained unmatched. The CDR3 sequence: CASSPGQGAGEQFF. The CDR3 nucleotides read TGTGCCAGCAGTCCGGGACAGGGGGCTGGTGAGCAGTTCTTC.

The rearrangement uses TRBV4-3 and TRBJ2-2; D remains unclear. The CDR3 runs 15 residues. Deletions cut 1 base from V and 9 bases from J, with 15 bases between. Germline loops: CDR1 LGHNA, CDR2 YSLEER. The CDR3 is CASSQVLYSGRELFF. The CDR3 DNA reads TGCGCCAGCAGCCAAGTTCTCTACAGTGGAAGGGAGCTGTTTTTT.

A single count supports this clone. The V gene is TRBV28, the J gene TRBJ2-7, with D uncertain. Germline loops: CDR1 MDHEN, CDR2 SYDVKM. The CDR3 extends over 11 amino acids. V was cut by 8 bases and J by 1 base, with 6 bases left in between. Here the CDR3 reads CASSNSYEQYF. CDR3 bases: TGTGCCAGCTCTAATTCCTACGAGCAGTACTTC.

V and J are TRBV12-3 or TRBV12-4 and TRBJ2-7, with D perhaps TRBD2 (6 bases). This CDR3 spans 13 amino acids. V gave up 7 bases and J gave up 0 bases, with 10 bases separating them. The CDR3 region is CASNSGVSYEQYF. CDR3 in DNA: TGTGCCAGCAACTCGGGGGTCTCCTACGAGCAGTACTTC.

The CDR3 bases are TGTGCCAGCTCGGCCGGGAGGAAAAACATTCAGTACTTC. Amino acids: CASSAGRKNIQYF. The V call is TRBV19, the J call TRBJ2-4; 7 positions match TRBD2. CDR1 and CDR2 from the germline V gene are LNHDA and SQIVND (reference sequence). V lost 9 bases, J lost 4 bases, and 6 bases stayed unmatched. This CDR3 is 13 amino acids long.

The chain joins TRBV5-6 to TRBJ2-7; 9 bases match TRBD2. This CDR3 has 16 amino acids. V gave up 0 bases and J gave up 6 bases; unmatched junction bases: 10. CDR1 and CDR2 (germline): SGHDT, YYEEEE. CDR3 residues: CASSLAVWRGGLEQYF. The CDR3 DNA sequence: TGTGCCAGCAGCTTGGCCGTATGGCGGGGGGGCCTCGAGCAGTACTTC.

This rearrangement joins TRBV18 to TRBJ2-3; unclear D gene. Looked up from germline, CDR1 is KGHSH and CDR2 is LQKENI. V was shortened by 3 bases and J by 3 bases, with 10 bases between the two germline ends. The CDR3 runs to 14 residues. The DNA of the CDR3 is TGTGCCAGCTCACCTAGTCCGGTAACAGATACGCAGTATTTT. It translates to CASSPSPVTDTQYF.

Of note for this clone: The same CDR3 can be traced to other DNA sequences in this sample. This chain uses TRBV7-9 with TRBJ2-5; D remains unclear. The CDR3 runs to 13 residues. Trimming took off 0 bases at V and 4 bases at J, with 6 bases between the two ends. Germline CDR1 SEHNR, CDR2 FQNEAQ (reference sequence). The CDR3 reads CASSLAGAETQYF. For the CDR3, the DNA is TGTGCCAGCAGCTTAGCCGGAGCAGAGACCCAGTACTTC.

The rearrangement uses TRBV18 and TRBJ2-1, with TRBD2 as a possible D gene (7 bases). Germline assignment: CDR1 KGHSH and CDR2 LQKENI. This CDR3 comprises 17 residues. V gave up 3 bases and J gave up 10 bases, with 25 bases separating them. CDR3 amino acids: CASSPTAISVGGGEQFF. Here the CDR3 DNA reads TGTGCCAGCTCACCGACCGCGATATCCGTAGGGGGGGGCGAGCAGTTCTTC.

At least ten counts were recorded for this clone. The rearrangement links TRBV27 to TRBJ2-5; 10 positions match TRBD2. The CDR3 covers 14 residues. Germline CDR1 reads MNHEY; CDR2 reads SMNVEV (reference sequence). The J segment lost 2 bases and the V segment lost 6 bases, leaving 3 bases of the junction unmatched. The CDR3 here is CASRLAGTQETQYF. The CDR3 region has the DNA TGTGCCAGCAGACTAGCGGGAACTCAAGAGACCCAGTACTTC.

This sequence joins TRBV28 and TRBJ1-6, with D possibly being TRBD1 (6 bases). V was shortened by 3 bases and J by 15 bases, with 12 bases between the two germline ends. From germline, CDR1 is MDHEN and CDR2 SYDVKM. The CDR3 covers 12 residues. CDR3 nucleotide sequence: TGTGCCAGCAGTTTCCCCCAGGGGTTCCTCCACTTT. It translates to CASSFPQGFLHF. The full variable domain, completed using reference TRBV28 and TRBJ1-6, is DVKVTQSSRYLVKRTGEKVFLECVQDMDHENMFWYRQDPGLGLRLIYFSYDVKMKEKGDIPEGYSVSREKKERFSLILESASTNQTSMYLCASSFPQGFLHFGNGTRLTVT.

The chain uses TRBV20-1 and TRBJ1-2, with D perhaps TRBD1 (5 bases). Trimming removed 6 bases at V and 8 bases at J, with 13 bases between. The germline CDR1 and CDR2 sequences are DFQATT and SNEGSKA (reference sequence). The CDR3 has 11 residues. This CDR3 reads CSARRGTGYTF. In DNA, the CDR3 is TGCAGTGCGCGGCGGGGGACCGGCTACACCTTC.

The sample holds one count of this clone. The rearrangement links TRBV6-4 to TRBJ1-6; 8 nucleotides line up with TRBD1. V was clipped by 8 bases and J by 7 bases; unmatched bases: 7. CDR3 length equals 14 residues. Germline V CDR1 and CDR2: MRHNA, SNTAGT. In DNA form, the CDR3 reads TGTGCCAGCCAAGCGAGGACAGGGAATTCACCCCTCCACTTT. It is translated as CASQARTGNSPLHF.

This chain links TRBV18 with TRBJ1-2, with 7 nucleotides matching TRBD1. The CDR3 covers 14 residues. Germline V CDR1 and CDR2: KGHSH, LQKENI. The ends lost 5 bases at V and 4 bases at J; junction bases unmatched: 7. The DNA for the CDR3 is TGTGCCAGCTCAACGGCGGACAGGCTCTATGGCTACACCTTC. Translation gives CASSTADRLYGYTF.

This sequence joins TRBV3-1 (or the pseudogene TRBV3-2) and TRBJ2-3, with TRBD2 matching over 10 bases. This CDR3 spans 16 amino acids. J gave up 2 bases and V 3 bases, and 5 bases lay outside the gene matches. Germline V gene lookup returns CDR1 LGHDT and CDR2 YNNKEL (reference sequence). The CDR3 loop reads CASSQLGLAVTDTQYF. In DNA, the CDR3 is TGTGCCAGCAGCCAGCTCGGACTAGCGGTCACAGATACGCAGTATTTT.

V and J are TRBV5-5 and TRBJ2-1; 12 nucleotides match TRBD2. Per germline, CDR1 SGHKS and CDR2 YYEKEE (reference sequence). The CDR3 runs 16 residues. Trimming removed 2 bases from V and 9 bases from J; junction bases left unmatched: 9. This CDR3 reads CASSLIPGLAGGEQFF. The CDR3 coding sequence is TGTGCCAGCAGCTTAATACCGGGACTAGCGGGTGGTGAGCAGTTCTTC.

The CDR3 DNA sequence: TGTGCCAGCAGCCACCAAATAGCGGAGGAGGGCTCAGAGACCCAGTACTTC. Encoded protein: CASSHQIAEEGSETQYF. The rearrangement links TRBV14 to TRBJ2-5; TRBD2 is a possible D gene (6 bases). The V gene lost 3 bases and the J gene lost 4 bases, with 21 bases spanning the gap. CDR3 size: 17 residues. CDR1 and CDR2 from the germline V gene are SGHDN and FVKESK.

The chain couples TRBV30 to TRBJ2-3, with 13 bases matching TRBD2. The length of the CDR3 is 16 residues. With 6 bases clipped from V and 1 base from J, the junction kept 7 bases outside the gene matches. The germline CDR1 and CDR2 sequences are GTSNPN and SVGIG (reference sequence). The CDR3 here is CACPLAGGLGTDTQYF. The DNA of the CDR3 is TGTGCCTGCCCACTAGCGGGAGGGCTGGGCACAGATACGCAGTATTTT.

This clone came up once. This chain joins TRBV6-2 or TRBV6-3 and TRBJ1-5, with 8 bases matching TRBD1. In germline, CDR1 is MNHEY, CDR2 SVGEGT. V was pared by 6 bases and J by 8 bases, with 6 bases of the junction left unmatched. This CDR3 has 13 residues. CDR3 sequence reads: CASSGQGIKPQHF. The CDR3 region has the DNA TGTGCCAGCAGCGGACAGGGAATAAAGCCCCAGCATTTT.

This chain's CDR3 is CASSLDGTSGVQQFF. The DNA of the CDR3 is TGTGCCAGCAGCTTAGATGGGACTAGCGGGGTTCAGCAGTTCTTC. The rearrangement links TRBV11-2 to TRBJ2-1; 13 positions agree with TRBD2. From germline, CDR1 is SGHAT and CDR2 FQNNGV. The CDR3 consists of 15 residues. V dropped 0 bases and J dropped 11; count of bases not matched to a gene: 4.

CDR3 nucleotides: TGCGCCAGCAGCTTGGTGTGGCGGGGGGTCTCAGATACGCAGTATTTT. It specifies CASSLVWRGVSDTQYF. The genes are TRBV5-1 and TRBJ2-3; 8 positions agree with TRBD2. Germline CDR1 is SGHRS and CDR2 is YFSETQ. The CDR3 contains 16 residues. Trimming removed 0 bases from V and 4 bases from J; junction bases left unmatched: 7.

J is TRBJ2-6 and V is TRBV9; tentative D call: TRBD2 (6 bases). Germline V gene data show CDR1 as SGDLS and CDR2 as YYNGEE. Trimming left V 3 bases short and J 2 bases short, with 15 bases between. The CDR3 length is 17 residues. CDR3 region: CASSGGAGRPGANVLTF. DNA of the CDR3: TGTGCCAGCAGCGGTGGGGCGGGACGGCCTGGGGCCAACGTCCTGACTTTC.

The rearrangement uses TRBV19 and TRBJ1-1, with 9 bases lining up with TRBD1. The CDR3 loop spans 14 amino acids. V shed 6 bases, J shed 6 bases, and the junction held 8 bases outside the gene matches. Germline V gene sequence: CDR1 LNHDA, CDR2 SQIVND (reference sequence). DNA for the CDR3: TGTGCCAGTAGGGACAGGGGACGTAGAGCTGAAGCTTTCTTT. Translating it yields CASRDRGRRAEAFF.